What follows are 27 T cell receptor beta chains derived from one specimen sequenced in a study of T cell responses to AZD1222 COVID-19 vaccine. Data came from immunoSEQ multiplex PCR; TCRdb stores just in-frame clones and leaves some out. Of around 110,000 clones detected, roughly 84% appear once; the ten largest clones hold 7.5% to 8%. Sequencing was performed on peripheral blood, taken on day 0 of AZD1222 vaccination. These receptors all come from an adult in good health.

The chain links TRBV28 to TRBJ2-2; 8 nucleotides line up with TRBD1. Per germline, CDR1 MDHEN and CDR2 SYDVKM. The CDR3 consists of 15 residues. Losses at the gene ends were 2 bases for V and 6 bases for J; bases not matched to a gene: 5. CDR3 region: CASSLGGQGSGELFF. CDR3 DNA: TGTGCCAGCAGTTTAGGAGGACAGGGATCCGGGGAGCTGTTTTTT.

The chain carries TRBV28 and TRBJ1-2, with D perhaps matching TRBD1 (6 bases). V lost 5 bases, J lost 0 bases, and 16 bases lay in between. This CDR3 contains 16 residues. The germline CDR1 and CDR2 sequences are MDHEN and SYDVKM. The CDR3 protein is CASSTQGLEPNYGYTF. The CDR3 DNA reads TGTGCCAGCAGTACCCAGGGGTTAGAGCCTAACTATGGCTACACCTTC.

Here the CDR3 reads CASSIGPDSLSGAFF. The CDR3 nucleotides read TGTGCCAGTAGTATAGGTCCGGACAGCCTTTCTGGCGCTTTCTTT. The rearrangement uses TRBV19 and TRBJ1-1, with D possibly matching TRBD1 (6 bases). This CDR3 has 15 residues. Germline CDR1 LNHDA, CDR2 SQIVND (reference sequence). V was cut by 1 base and J by 11 bases, with 20 bases left in between.

The chain uses TRBV21-1 and TRBJ1-3; the table's TRBD1 call for D was not verified on the DNA. TRBV21-1 is designated a pseudogene. This CDR3 spans 16 amino acids. The CDR3, as DNA: TGTGCCACCCGGGACAGGGTGCCTTTCTCTGGAAACACCATATATTTT. It translates to CATRDRVPFSGNTIYF.

Worth noting for this clone: At one of its ends the junction is not consistent with the germline gene, which may arise from a read error. The rearrangement joins TRBV28 to TRBJ1-1; D not certain. The length of the CDR3 is 12 residues. CDR1 and CDR2 from the germline V gene are MDHEN and SYDVKM. The CDR3 loop is CASSDKNNEAFF. The CDR3 DNA reads as TGTGCCAGCAGCGATAAAAACAATGAAGCTTTCTTT.

The chain joins TRBV30 to TRBJ2-7; D uncertain. V lost 4 bases to trimming and J lost 5 bases, with 12 bases between them. The V gene's germline CDR1 is GTSNPN and CDR2 SVGIG (reference sequence). The CDR3 has 12 amino acids. CDR3 sequence reads: CAWTRMQNEQYF. The CDR3 DNA is TGTGCCTGGACCCGGATGCAGAACGAGCAGTACTTC.

This chain links TRBV9 with TRBJ1-2; D not resolved. The CDR3 spans 15 residues. CDR1 and CDR2 from the germline V gene are SGDLS and YYNGEE. Trimming left V 3 bases short and J 6 bases short, with 18 bases between. The CDR3 sequence: CASSAVLEGRNGYTF. The CDR3 nucleotides read TGTGCCAGCAGCGCGGTCTTGGAGGGCCGAAATGGCTACACCTTC.

The chain carries TRBV2 and TRBJ1-5, with D hard to call. This CDR3 is built from 12 residues. With 5 bases removed from V and 7 bases from J, the gap between germline ends came to 9 bases. Germline CDR1 and CDR2: SNHLY and FYNNEI. CDR3 amino acids: CASSPFGQPQHF. The CDR3 DNA follows: TGTGCCAGCAGTCCTTTTGGGCAGCCCCAGCATTTT.

CDR3 sequence: CASSQGLHNEQFF. CDR3 in DNA: TGTGCCAGCAGCCAGGGACTACATAATGAGCAGTTCTTC. The genes are TRBV3-1 (or the pseudogene TRBV3-2) and TRBJ2-1; 7 nucleotides line up with TRBD2. The CDR3 runs 13 residues. CDR1 LGHDT and CDR2 YNNKEL come from the germline V gene (reference sequence). V shed 3 bases and J 7 bases; nucleotides not matched to a gene: 3.

This clone showed up just a few times. The genes are TRBV9 and TRBJ2-3; D is perhaps TRBD1 (6 bases). Trimming took off 4 bases at V and 1 base at J, with 16 bases between the two ends. Germline values: CDR1 SGDLS, CDR2 YYNGEE. CDR3 length equals 16 residues. The CDR3 sequence is CASSPYPGQGTDTQYF. CDR3 coding DNA: TGTGCCAGCAGCCCTTACCCGGGACAAGGCACAGATACGCAGTATTTT.

The chain links TRBV18 to TRBJ2-2, with a tentative D call TRBD1 (6 bases). The CDR3 covers 15 residues. Trimming pared 1 base from V and 0 bases from J, leaving 6 bases between. CDR1 is KGHSH, CDR2 LQKENI, per germline. CDR3 nucleotide sequence: TGTGCCAGCTCACCACAGGGGGCGAACACCGGGGAGCTGTTTTTT. It codes for CASSPQGANTGELFF. The full variable domain, in which reference TRBV18 and TRBJ2-2 provide the parts outside the CDR3, is NAGVMQNPRHLVRRRGQEARLRCSPMKGHSHVYWYRQLPEEGLKFMVYLQKENIIDESGMPKERFSAEFPKEGPSILRIQQVVRGDSAAYFCASSPQGANTGELFFGEGSRLTVL.

The rearrangement joins TRBV6-5 to TRBJ1-2, with D perhaps matching TRBD1 (5 bases). V was cut by 0 bases and J by 4 bases, with 12 bases left in between. The CDR3 length is 15 residues. Germline lookup yields CDR1 MNHEY and CDR2 SVGAGI. The CDR3 region has the DNA TGTGCCAGCAGTTACTCGATGTCAGGGAGCTATGGCTACACCTTC. Protein sequence: CASSYSMSGSYGYTF.

The V and J genes are TRBV11-3 and TRBJ2-1, with 8 bases lining up with TRBD1. Germline V gives CDR1 SGHNT, CDR2 YENEEA. V shed 1 base and J 9 bases; nucleotides not matched to a gene: 8. This CDR3 contains 15 residues. The CDR3 loop is CASSLGVSGGGEQFF. CDR3 DNA sequence: TGTGCCAGCAGCTTAGGGGTATCAGGGGGCGGTGAGCAGTTCTTC.

V is TRBV7-2 and J is TRBJ1-3; 8 bases match TRBD1. V trimming: 1 base; J trimming: 4 bases; junction bases outside the gene matches: 6. This CDR3 comprises 16 residues. Germline CDR1 and CDR2: SGHTA and FQGNSA. The CDR3 region is CASSLVTGGLGNTIYF. CDR3 nucleotide sequence: TGTGCCAGCAGCTTAGTAACAGGGGGTTTGGGAAACACCATATATTTT. The full variable domain, rest sourced from reference TRBV7-2 and TRBJ1-3, is GAGVSQSPSNKVTEKGKDVELRCDPISGHTALYWYRQSLGQGLEFLIYFQGNSAPDKSGLPSDRFSAERTGGSVSTLTIQRTQQEDSAVYLCASSLVTGGLGNTIYFGEGSWLTVV.

The chain joins TRBV19 to TRBJ2-2; D is possibly TRBD2 (6 bases). V lost 5 bases, J lost 6 bases, and 16 bases lay in between. The germline V gene has CDR1 LNHDA and CDR2 SQIVND (reference sequence). This CDR3 region has 15 residues. The DNA for the CDR3 is TGTGCCAGTAGTTATCAGGCCCCTAGCGCCGGGGAGCTGTTTTTT. Translated, it gives CASSYQAPSAGELFF.

The genes are TRBV10-3 and TRBJ1-5, with no clear D. Germline V CDR1 and CDR2: ENHRY, SYGVKD. The CDR3 runs to 15 residues. Trimming stripped 0 bases from V and 3 bases from J, with 9 bases between. CDR3 nucleotide sequence: TGTGCCATCAGTGAGTCGAGGACCTCCAATCAGCCCCAGCATTTT. Protein sequence: CAISESRTSNQPQHF.

The CDR3 loop is CASSFVPLDEQFF. CDR3 nucleotide sequence: TGTGCCAGCAGCTTTGTGCCTCTAGATGAGCAGTTCTTC. The chain combines TRBV7-3 with TRBJ2-1; D is uncertain. The V gene lost 3 bases and the J gene lost 8 bases, with 11 bases spanning the gap. This CDR3 contains 13 residues. Per the germline V gene, CDR1 is SGHTA and CDR2 is FQGTGA. Variable domain in full (rest from reference TRBV7-3 and TRBJ2-1): GAGVSQTPSNKVTEKGKYVELRCDPISGHTALYWYRQSLGQGPEFLIYFQGTGAADDSGLPNDRFFAVRPEGSVSTLKIQRTERGDSAVYLCASSFVPLDEQFFGPGTRLTVL.

The chain is built from TRBV6-4 and TRBJ2-2; TRBD2 might be the D (6 bases). The CDR3 length is 15 residues. Germline V gives CDR1 MRHNA, CDR2 SNTAGT. The V and J ends lost 5 bases and 2 bases respectively, with 12 bases between them. The CDR3 spells CASSPGTDNTGELFF. The CDR3 DNA reads as TGTGCCAGCAGTCCCGGGACTGATAACACCGGGGAGCTGTTTTTT.

This clone was counted a single time. This chain uses TRBV19 with TRBJ1-3, with D hard to call. The V gene's germline CDR1 is LNHDA and CDR2 SQIVND (reference sequence). The V gene lost 4 bases and the J gene lost 4 bases, with 17 bases spanning the gap. The CDR3 extends over 16 amino acids. Here the CDR3 DNA reads TGTGCCAGTAGTACCGACCATAGACTGGTAGGAAACACCATATATTTT. Translating gives CASSTDHRLVGNTIYF.

The chain joins TRBV28 to TRBJ1-1, with D maybe TRBD1 (5 bases). This CDR3 is 13 amino acids long. Per the germline V gene, CDR1 is MDHEN and CDR2 is SYDVKM. V was pared by 8 bases and J by 1 base, with 11 bases between. Written as DNA, the CDR3 is TGTGCCAGCCAGCGGGGCCCGAACACTGAAGCTTTCTTT. This codes for CASQRGPNTEAFF.

This chain links TRBV9 with TRBJ2-1, with 7 bases matching TRBD2. Germline-derived CDR1 and CDR2 are SGDLS and YYNGEE. The CDR3 loop spans 14 amino acids. The trim removed 3 bases at V and 3 bases at J, leaving 3 bases unmatched. The CDR3 reads CASSGTRDYNEQFF. CDR3 DNA: TGTGCCAGCAGCGGGACTAGGGACTACAATGAGCAGTTCTTC.

The chain couples TRBV6-6 to TRBJ1-3, with 7 bases lining up with TRBD1. The CDR3 has 14 amino acids. From germline, CDR1 is MNHNY and CDR2 SVGAGI (reference sequence). V was pared by 8 bases and J by 3 bases, with 7 bases of the junction left unmatched. The CDR3, as DNA: TGTGCCAGCTTAGACAGGGCTAATGGAAACACCATATATTTT. It yields the protein CASLDRANGNTIYF.

This clone was counted a few times. The chain carries TRBV14 and TRBJ2-3, with 9 bases identical to TRBD2. The J segment lost 7 bases and the V segment lost 0 bases, leaving 5 bases of the junction unmatched. Germline values: CDR1 SGHDN, CDR2 FVKESK. The CDR3 is 15 amino acids. This chain's CDR3 is CASSQDSLAGNTQYF. Here the CDR3 DNA reads TGTGCCAGCAGCCAAGATTCGCTAGCGGGGAATACGCAGTATTTT.

The rearrangement links TRBV9 to TRBJ2-7; D possibly corresponds to TRBD1 (6 bases). From germline, CDR1 is SGDLS and CDR2 YYNGEE. V lost 0 bases and J lost 5, with 9 bases in between. This CDR3 has 13 residues. CDR3 nucleotide sequence: TGTGCCAGCAGCGTAGGCCAGGGGAACGAGCAGTACTTC. Translated: CASSVGQGNEQYF. Filled out from reference TRBV9 and TRBJ2-7, the complete variable domain reads DSGVTQTPKHLITATGQRVTLRCSPRSGDLSVYWYQQSLDQGLQFLIQYYNGEERAKGNILERFSAQQFPDLHSELNLSSLELGDSALYFCASSVGQGNEQYFGPGTRLTVT.

V usage is TRBV7-3 and J usage is TRBJ2-1, with 9 positions matching TRBD2. Germline V gene data show CDR1 as SGHTA and CDR2 as FQGTGA. This CDR3 is built from 16 residues. The J segment lost 10 bases and the V segment lost 1 base, leaving 11 bases of the junction unmatched. CDR3 region: CASSLSPGLAFREQFF. CDR3 in DNA: TGTGCCAGCAGCTTAAGTCCGGGACTAGCATTTCGGGAGCAGTTCTTC.

This chain links TRBV19 with TRBJ2-3; TRBD2 matches at 9 bases. CDR1 is LNHDA, CDR2 SQIVND, per germline (reference sequence). The ends lost 4 bases at V and 1 base at J; junction bases unmatched: 3. The CDR3 is made up of 15 amino acids. The CDR3 DNA is TGTGCCAGTAGTACATGGACTAGCGGCACAGATACGCAGTATTTT. Its protein product is CASSTWTSGTDTQYF.

J is TRBJ2-7 and V is TRBV3-1 (or the pseudogene TRBV3-2), with D possibly matching TRBD2 (5 bases). In germline, CDR1 is LGHDT, CDR2 YNNKEL (reference sequence). The CDR3 covers 12 residues. Trimming removed 5 bases at V and 5 bases at J, with 10 bases between. CDR3 protein: CASSSEGHEQYF. CDR3 DNA: TGTGCCAGCAGCTCCGAGGGCCACGAGCAGTACTTC.